The T cell receptor beta chain under discussion was sequenced for a study of technical replicates of blood from several donors. Germline lookup yields CDR1 SGHDN and CDR2 FVKESK. Trimming cost V 1 base and J 2 bases, with 9 bases left between them. CDR3 length: 14 amino acids. Some clones are missing from TCRdb's copy, which holds only in-frame ones; the method was immunoSEQ multiplex PCR. The sample lists tens of thousands of clones; 90% to 95% were seen once. Source material: T cells isolated from PBMCs. The chain couples TRBV14 to TRBJ2-7; TRBD2 might be the D (5 bases). This TCR derives from a human donor in good health. Some clones in this sample may be carry-over from other donors' samples. DNA of the CDR3: TGTGCCAGCAGCCAAGTCGGGGAGACCTACGAGCAGTACTTC. This encodes CASSQVGETYEQYF.